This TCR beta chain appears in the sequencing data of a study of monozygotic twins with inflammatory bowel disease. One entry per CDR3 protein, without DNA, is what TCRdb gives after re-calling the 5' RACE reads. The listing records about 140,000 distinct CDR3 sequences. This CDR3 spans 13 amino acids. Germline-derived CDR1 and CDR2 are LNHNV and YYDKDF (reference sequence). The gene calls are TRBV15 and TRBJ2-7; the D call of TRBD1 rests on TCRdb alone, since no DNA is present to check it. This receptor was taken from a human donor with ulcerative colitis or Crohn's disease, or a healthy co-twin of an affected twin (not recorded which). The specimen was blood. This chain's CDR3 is CATSDSFSYEQYF.